The next 30 T cell receptor beta chains were all read from a single sample in a study of PD-1 blockade in classical Hodgkin lymphoma. Every single patient, without exception, relapsed after autologous stem cell transplantation, and brentuximab vedotin exposure varied. Some clones are missing from TCRdb's copy, which holds only in-frame ones; the method was immunoSEQ multiplex PCR. This table holds tens of thousands of clones, about three quarters found once. The material was peripheral blood mononuclear cells (PBMCs), obtained at baseline. All receptors derive from a human donor with classical Hodgkin lymphoma.

The CDR3 coding sequence is TGTGCCAGCAGCTTGGGTCCCGGGGAGAATACGCAGTATTTT. Protein sequence: CASSLGPGENTQYF. The chain uses TRBV5-5 and TRBJ2-3, with TRBD2 as a possible D gene (5 bases). Looked up from germline, CDR1 is SGHKS and CDR2 is YYEKEE (reference sequence). The V and J ends lost 0 bases and 7 bases respectively, with 12 bases between them. The CDR3 is made up of 14 amino acids.

This chain connects TRBV5-5 to TRBJ1-1; 8 bases align to TRBD1. Germline V CDR1 and CDR2: SGHKS, YYEKEE (reference sequence). V was pared by 4 bases and J by 3 bases, with 11 bases of the junction left unmatched. This CDR3 comprises 16 residues. In DNA form, the CDR3 reads TGTGCCAGCAGCCCAGTTGGACAGGGATGGGACACTGAAGCTTTCTTT. It specifies CASSPVGQGWDTEAFF.

This clone was counted only a few times. The chain employs TRBV13 and TRBJ2-7; 8 bases are a match to TRBD2. Germline V gives CDR1 PRHDT, CDR2 FYEKMQ (reference sequence). The CDR3 loop spans 16 amino acids. V dropped 1 base and J dropped 5; count of bases not matched to a gene: 10. Here the CDR3 reads CASSLATSGRTHEQYF. The CDR3 DNA sequence: TGTGCCAGCAGCTTAGCGACAAGCGGGAGAACCCACGAGCAGTACTTC.

The J gene is TRBJ2-3, the V gene TRBV27; a weak D match, TRBD1 (6 bases). Germline V lookup: CDR1 MNHEY, CDR2 SMNVEV (reference sequence). The CDR3 totals 15 residues. V dropped 2 bases and J dropped 1 base, with 10 bases sitting between them. CDR3 nucleotides: TGTGCCAGCAGTTTAAGCAGGGGAGGCACAGATACGCAGTATTTT. Protein sequence: CASSLSRGGTDTQYF.

The chain links TRBV19 to TRBJ1-2, with D tentatively TRBD1 (6 bases). CDR3 size: 13 residues. Trimming pared 5 bases from V and 4 bases from J, leaving 11 bases between. In germline, CDR1 is LNHDA, CDR2 SQIVND (reference sequence). The CDR3 is CASSFQGSYGYTF. The CDR3, as DNA: TGTGCCAGTAGTTTCCAGGGGAGCTATGGCTACACCTTC.

This clone showed up just a few times. The CDR3 loop is CSVLTGGASGTGELFF. In DNA form, the CDR3 reads TGCAGCGTACTGACAGGGGGCGCGAGCGGCACCGGGGAGCTGTTTTTT. This chain connects TRBV29-1 to TRBJ2-2; 10 bases map to TRBD1. V dropped 6 bases and J dropped 4; count of bases not matched to a gene: 11. The CDR3 spans 16 residues. Germline CDR1 is SQVTM and CDR2 is ANQGSEA.

The V call is TRBV7-3, the J call TRBJ1-1; TRBD1 aligns across 8 bases. Looked up from germline, CDR1 is SGHTA and CDR2 is FQGTGA. CDR3 length: 13 residues. V shed 4 bases, J shed 4 bases, and the junction held 2 bases outside the gene matches. The chain's CDR3 is CASSSGQGTEAFF. CDR3 nucleotides: TGTGCCAGCAGCTCTGGACAGGGCACTGAAGCTTTCTTT. Full variable domain (remainder filled in from reference TRBV7-3 and TRBJ1-1): GAGVSQTPSNKVTEKGKYVELRCDPISGHTALYWYRQSLGQGPEFLIYFQGTGAADDSGLPNDRFFAVRPEGSVSTLKIQRTERGDSAVYLCASSSGQGTEAFFGQGTRLTVV.

V is TRBV18 and J is TRBJ2-1; the D gene is possibly TRBD2 (5 bases). This CDR3 is 17 amino acids long. The germline gives CDR1 KGHSH, CDR2 LQKENI. V lost 3 bases, J lost 5 bases, and 20 bases lay in between. CDR3 sequence (DNA): TGTGCCAGCTCACCCTCACCAGGAGCATCGGGGAACAATGAGCAGTTCTTC. It translates to CASSPSPGASGNNEQFF. The full variable domain, with the rest looked up from reference TRBV18 and TRBJ2-1, is NAGVMQNPRHLVRRRGQEARLRCSPMKGHSHVYWYRQLPEEGLKFMVYLQKENIIDESGMPKERFSAEFPKEGPSILRIQQVVRGDSAAYFCASSPSPGASGNNEQFFGPGTRLTVL.

This clone rates as medium-sized. DNA for the CDR3: TGTGCCAGCAGCCCCCGCTCCGGGAGTAATCAAGAGACCCAGTACTTC. Translating gives CASSPRSGSNQETQYF. The chain is built from TRBV11-3 and TRBJ2-5, with TRBD2 as a possible D gene (6 bases). The CDR3 has 16 amino acids. CDR1 is SGHNT, CDR2 YENEEA, per germline. Trimming shortened V by 5 bases and J by 2 bases, and 18 bases separated the two germline ends. The full variable domain, its missing parts supplied by reference TRBV11-3 and TRBJ2-5, is EAGVVQSPRYKIIEKKQPVAFWCNPISGHNTLYWYLQNLGQGPELLIRYENEEAVDDSQLPKDRFSAERLKGVDSTLKIQPAELGDSAVYLCASSPRSGSNQETQYFGPGTRLLVL.

This chain joins TRBV10-3 and TRBJ2-1; 7 bases match TRBD2. The germline gives CDR1 ENHRY, CDR2 SYGVKD. Trimming removed 10 bases from V and 2 bases from J; junction bases left unmatched: 8. This CDR3 comprises 14 residues. CDR3 amino acids: CATLAGLAYNEQFF. CDR3 bases: TGTGCCACCCTGGCCGGACTAGCCTACAATGAGCAGTTCTTC.

This clone has a single count. The gene calls are TRBV5-1 and TRBJ1-6; the D gene is possibly TRBD1 (5 bases). The V gene lost 4 bases and the J gene lost 2 bases, with 13 bases spanning the gap. The germline V gene has CDR1 SGHRS and CDR2 YFSETQ. The CDR3 extends over 16 amino acids. CDR3 in amino acids: CASSSSGGAYNSPLHF. The CDR3 DNA is TGCGCCAGCAGCAGCAGCGGAGGGGCCTATAATTCACCCCTCCACTTT.

This clone was counted a single time. J is TRBJ2-1 and V is TRBV11-2, with 7 positions matching TRBD2. The V segment lost 5 bases and the J segment 7 bases; nucleotides outside the gene matches: 8. Per germline, CDR1 SGHAT and CDR2 FQNNGV. The CDR3 consists of 14 residues. The CDR3 reads CASSPAMGGNEQFF. CDR3 nucleotides: TGTGCCAGCAGCCCGGCTATGGGAGGGAATGAGCAGTTCTTC.

This chain joins TRBV2 and TRBJ2-5, with D unclear. The CDR3 has 13 amino acids. V lost 8 bases to trimming and J lost 2 bases, with 12 bases between them. CDR1 and CDR2 (germline): SNHLY, FYNNEI. DNA for the CDR3: TGTGCCAGCGGAATAGGAGTGCAAGAGACCCAGTACTTC. Amino acids: CASGIGVQETQYF.

The chain combines TRBV19 with TRBJ2-7; TRBD1 aligns across 7 bases. The CDR3 runs 16 residues. The V gene's germline CDR1 is LNHDA and CDR2 SQIVND (reference sequence). After removal of 6 bases from V and 8 bases from J, the junction contained 19 bases not matched to a gene. The chain's CDR3 is CASSRGGQAGAFKQYF. The CDR3 DNA is TGTGCCAGTAGCAGAGGAGGACAGGCAGGGGCCTTTAAGCAGTACTTC.

This clone came up a few times. This chain joins TRBV5-1 and TRBJ2-3, with TRBD2 matching over 7 bases. Germline CDR1 SGHRS, CDR2 YFSETQ. The CDR3 is made up of 17 amino acids. The V segment lost 1 base and the J segment 1 base; nucleotides outside the gene matches: 9. CDR3 DNA sequence: TGCGCCAGCAGCTTGCGGGGGGTACGGCTGGGCACAGATACGCAGTATTTT. Protein: CASSLRGVRLGTDTQYF.

The J gene is TRBJ1-2, the V gene TRBV4-1; D uncertain. The V end was cut by 0 bases, the J end by 8 bases, with 19 bases between. The germline gives CDR1 MGHRA, CDR2 YSYEKL. The CDR3 has 16 amino acids. The CDR3 protein is CASSQDPGRYHGGYTF. The CDR3, as DNA: TGCGCCAGCAGCCAAGACCCCGGGCGTTACCATGGGGGCTACACCTTC.

This clone was found a few times. V gene TRBV10-2 combines with J gene TRBJ1-5; possible D gene TRBD1, 6 bases. V lost 6 bases and J 5 bases, leaving 11 bases between the germline ends. In germline, CDR1 is WSHSY, CDR2 SAAADI. The CDR3 sequence is 13 residues long. The CDR3 protein is CASRDSEYQPQHF. DNA for the CDR3: TGCGCCAGCAGGGACAGTGAATATCAGCCCCAGCATTTT.

This rearrangement joins TRBV27 to TRBJ2-7; possible D gene TRBD2, 6 bases. Trimming removed 5 bases at V and 7 bases at J, with 21 bases between. The CDR3 length is 15 residues. In germline, CDR1 is MNHEY, CDR2 SMNVEV (reference sequence). CDR3 loop: CASSPQWRELREQYF. The CDR3 bases are TGTGCCAGCAGTCCCCAGTGGCGGGAACTGAGGGAGCAGTACTTC.

The CDR3 region has the DNA TGTGCCAGAAGATTCCGCCGCAGGGAGAATATCCCTGATACGCAGTATTTT. The encoded protein is CARRFRRRENIPDTQYF. The V gene is TRBV27, the J gene TRBJ2-3; D is perhaps TRBD1 or TRBD2 (5 bases each). CDR1 is MNHEY and CDR2 is SMNVEV in the germline V gene (reference sequence). V gave up 9 bases and J gave up 6 bases, with 28 bases separating them. This CDR3 contains 17 residues.

This clone has a handful of counts. The chain uses TRBV27 and TRBJ1-4, with D uncertain. CDR1 is MNHEY and CDR2 is SMNVEV in the germline V gene (reference sequence). V was shortened by 5 bases and J by 0 bases, with 10 bases between the two germline ends. The CDR3 sequence is 15 residues long. CDR3 region: CASSLTHATNEKLFF. The CDR3 nucleotides are TGTGCCAGCAGTCTCACACATGCAACTAATGAAAAACTGTTTTTT.

This chain joins TRBV28 and TRBJ1-1, with a possible D match to TRBD1 (6 bases). Trimming took off 10 bases at V and 0 bases at J, with 18 bases between the two ends. This CDR3 contains 15 residues. CDR1 and CDR2 (germline): MDHEN, SYDVKM. The CDR3 DNA sequence: TGTGCCACCTGGACAGCGTCAATTATGAACACTGAAGCTTTCTTT. Protein sequence: CATWTASIMNTEAFF.

V and J are TRBV10-2 and TRBJ1-1; unclear D gene. V was cut by 0 bases and J by 2 bases, with 7 bases left in between. The CDR3 extends over 14 amino acids. In germline, CDR1 is WSHSY, CDR2 SAAADI. The CDR3 DNA reads as TGCGCCAGCAGTGAGTCGATGTCCAACACTGAAGCTTTCTTT. Amino acid sequence: CASSESMSNTEAFF.

The chain uses TRBV4-1 and TRBJ2-7; D possibly matches TRBD1 or TRBD2 (5 bases each). V lost 1 base and J lost 3, with 13 bases in between. The germline CDR1 and CDR2 sequences are MGHRA and YSYEKL. This CDR3 comprises 15 residues. The CDR3 here is CASSQGEGMIYEQYF. The DNA for the CDR3 is TGCGCCAGCAGCCAAGGTGAGGGGATGATCTACGAGCAGTACTTC.

The rearrangement links TRBV11-3 to TRBJ1-1, with D maybe TRBD1 (5 bases). The CDR3 totals 16 residues. Germline V gives CDR1 SGHNT, CDR2 YENEEA. V lost 2 bases and J 0 bases, leaving 13 bases between the germline ends. CDR3 nucleotide sequence: TGTGCCAGCAGCTTAAACTCGTGGGGGATGAACACTGAAGCTTTCTTT. Protein product: CASSLNSWGMNTEAFF.

The V and J genes are TRBV11-1 and TRBJ2-1; the match to TRBD2 covers 7 bases. The CDR3 totals 16 residues. Germline CDR1 and CDR2: SGHAT and FQDESV (reference sequence). J lost 6 bases, V lost 4 bases, and 12 bases had no gene match. CDR3 region: CASSSPAAGLINEQFF. CDR3 DNA: TGTGCCAGCAGCTCTCCCGCAGCGGGACTAATCAATGAGCAGTTCTTC.

This rearrangement joins TRBV19 to TRBJ1-3; no definite D call. V was cut by 8 bases and J by 0 bases, with 8 bases left in between. The V gene's germline CDR1 is LNHDA and CDR2 SQIVND (reference sequence). This CDR3 is built from 13 residues. Here the CDR3 DNA reads TGTGCCAGTGAGGAGTTCTCTGGAAACACCATATATTTT. It translates to CASEEFSGNTIYF.

CDR3 sequence: CASSLASRSPRELFF. As DNA, the CDR3 is TGTGCCAGCAGCTTAGCCTCTCGCTCCCCCCGGGAGCTGTTTTTT. The chain has TRBV7-9 and TRBJ2-2; D not resolved. CDR3 length: 15 residues. Germline V lookup: CDR1 SEHNR, CDR2 FQNEAQ (reference sequence). The V end lost 0 bases, the J end lost 9 bases, and 14 bases lay between the germline ends.

This chain joins TRBV11-3 and TRBJ2-7, with 14 bases fitting TRBD2. V shed 3 bases and J 8 bases; nucleotides not matched to a gene: 3. The germline CDR1 and CDR2 sequences are SGHNT and YENEEA. The CDR3 totals 14 residues. CDR3 loop: CASSFGLAGGKQYF. The CDR3 DNA reads TGTGCCAGCAGCTTTGGACTAGCGGGAGGAAAGCAGTACTTC.

The CDR3 DNA sequence: TGTGCCAGCAGCTTAGTGAGTGCAGGGTCCACTGAAGCTTTCTTT. Residues: CASSLVSAGSTEAFF. The chain joins TRBV7-9 to TRBJ1-1; perhaps TRBD1 as D (5 bases). The CDR3 totals 15 residues. Germline lookup yields CDR1 SEHNR and CDR2 FQNEAQ (reference sequence). V lost 1 base and J 4 bases, leaving 13 bases between the germline ends.

V and J are TRBV6-5 and TRBJ1-2; D not resolved. V lost 5 bases and J 8 bases, leaving 15 bases between the germline ends. The CDR3 extends over 13 amino acids. Germline V lookup: CDR1 MNHEY, CDR2 SVGAGI. The CDR3 coding sequence is TGTGCCAGCAGTCCAGGACCCCTTTGGGGCTACACCTTC. This sequence encodes CASSPGPLWGYTF.